This TCR beta chain was captured in a study of T cell responses to AZD1222 COVID-19 vaccine. Study-level points and caveats: Close to half of all spike-specific TCRs reportedly target regions of the variants that are unmutated. Repertoires were obtained solely post-peak T cell response. Baseline serostatus was positive in only six AZD1222 recipients.

Only a few counts were recorded for this clone. Its antigen is still unknown. CDR3 length equals 19 residues. Losses at the gene ends were 1 base for V and 0 bases for J; bases not matched to a gene: 3. Germline CDR1 reads KGHDR; CDR2 reads SFDVKD. Data came from immunoSEQ multiplex PCR; TCRdb stores just in-frame clones and leaves some out. This sample has 200,000 or so clones; 75% to 90% occur once, and the top ten carry 5% to 7%. The source was peripheral blood, collected on day 0 of AZD1222 vaccination. This TCR came from an adult in good health. The genes are TRBV24-1 and TRBJ2-2; 14 bases map to TRBD2. The CDR3 DNA reads as TGTGCCACCAGTGATTTAGGGACTAGCGGGAGCGCGAACACCGGGGAGCTGTTTTTT. Its translation: CATSDLGTSGSANTGELFF.